The 27 T cell receptor beta chains below come from one sample, sequenced in a study of blood T cells in healthy people across ages (dated by TCRdb to the mid-2010s). Preparation of the library involved 5' RACE. Instrument used: Illumina HiSeq 2500. A second PCR of 7 to 11 cycles was run with a J-beta primer mix and a sample-barcoded 5' primer. TCRdb reanalyzed the raw reads on its own, using fastp at Q25 for trimming and MiXCR for clone calling, and kept in-frame beta chains. Every entry covers one CDR3 protein and lists the most common genes and DNA from its rows. Recorded for this sample are roughly 800,000 distinct CDR3 sequences; roughly 64% of them occurred a single time. The ten largest clones take up about 20% of the sample. The sample comprised blood. These receptor sequences come from a man aged 25-45 years in good health.

This chain joins TRBV20-1 and TRBJ2-1; D ambiguous. Near its end, the DNA agrees better with TRBJ2-7, so the J call may be wrong. The CDR3 consists of 14 residues. Germline V gene lookup returns CDR1 DFQATT and CDR2 SNEGSKA (reference sequence). The CDR3 region has the DNA TGCAGTGCCTATTATGACATAAACTACAATGAGCAGTACTTC. Translation: CSAYYDINYNEQYF.

About this clonotype itself: One end of the junction varies from germline; a read error may be responsible. This CDR3 reads CASSFGGTNYSYTF. CDR3 coding DNA: TGCGCCAGCAGCTTTGGAGGGACGAACTATAGCTACACCTTC. The chain has TRBV5-1 and TRBJ1-2; a weak D match, TRBD1 (5 bases). The germline V gene encodes CDR1 SGHRS and CDR2 YFSETQ. This CDR3 comprises 14 residues.

V is TRBV24-1 and J is TRBJ1-6; D ambiguous. CDR1 is KGHDR and CDR2 is SFDVKD in the germline V gene. This CDR3 is 11 amino acids long. With 6 bases removed from V and 9 bases from J, the gap between germline ends came to 5 bases. CDR3 protein: CATSYGSPLHF. DNA for the CDR3: TGTGCCACCAGTTACGGTTCACCCCTCCACTTT.

CDR3 DNA: TGCAGCGGTGTGGAGGGTGACGGCTATGGCTACACCTTC. This encodes CSGVEGDGYGYTF. The rearrangement links TRBV29-1 to TRBJ1-2; the D is unclear. Looked up from germline, CDR1 is SQVTM and CDR2 is ANQGSEA. This CDR3 has 13 amino acids. V shed 7 bases and J shed 4 bases, with 16 bases lying between them.

There are a few counts of this clonotype. V gene TRBV5-6 combines with J gene TRBJ1-2; D ambiguous. Trimming cost V 2 bases and J 2 bases, with 13 bases left between them. CDR1 SGHDT and CDR2 YYEEEE come from the germline V gene. The CDR3 extends over 15 amino acids. CDR3 coding DNA: TGTGCCAGCAGCTTAGGCCGCAGGAGAAACTATGGCTACACCTTC. This sequence encodes CASSLGRRRNYGYTF.

V is TRBV12-3 or TRBV12-4 and J is TRBJ1-1, with a tentative D call TRBD1 (5 bases). The V end lost 6 bases, the J end lost 4 bases, and 12 bases lay between the germline ends. The CDR3 spans 13 residues. The CDR3 DNA is TGTGCCAGCAGCATACAGGTGGCCACTGAAGCTTTCTTT. Translating gives CASSIQVATEAFF.

V usage is TRBV6-5 and J usage is TRBJ2-7, with D unclear. The germline V and J ends were trimmed by 6 bases and 2 bases, with 11 bases remaining between them. Germline V gene data show CDR1 as MNHEY and CDR2 as SVGAGI. This CDR3 is built from 13 residues. CDR3 sequence (DNA): TGTGCCAGCAGATCCCGCGAGGCCTACGAGCAGTACTTC. It translates to CASRSREAYEQYF.

This chain joins TRBV20-1 and TRBJ2-1; the match to TRBD1 covers 7 bases. Germline lookup yields CDR1 DFQATT and CDR2 SNEGSKA (reference sequence). After removal of 3 bases from V and 5 bases from J, the junction contained 4 bases not matched to a gene. The CDR3 extends over 13 amino acids. The CDR3 DNA is TGCAGTGCTAGTACCGGGACAGACAATGAGCAGTTCTTC. Translating gives CSASTGTDNEQFF.

The genes are TRBV3-1 and TRBJ1-1, with no clear D. Trimming pared 3 bases from V and 3 bases from J, leaving 8 bases between. CDR3 length equals 13 residues. Looked up from germline, CDR1 is LGHDT and CDR2 is YNNKEL (reference sequence). The CDR3: CASSQQDHTEAFF. Here the CDR3 DNA reads TGTGCCAGCAGCCAGCAGGACCACACTGAAGCTTTCTTT.

This clonotype was counted a single time. The chain has TRBV7-9 and TRBJ2-7; D call uncertain. The DNA end is a closer match to TRBJ2-4, so the J assignment may be wrong. Germline values: CDR1 SEHNR, CDR2 FQNEAQ (reference sequence). This CDR3 comprises 15 residues. The CDR3 bases are TGTGCCAGCAGCCCTAGAAAGGTAGCCAAAAACATTCAGTACTTC. Its protein product is CASSPRKVAKNIQYF.

This clonotype showed up just a few times. This chain connects TRBV29-1 to TRBJ1-1, with 8 bases identical to TRBD1. Losses at the gene ends were 5 bases for V and 1 base for J; bases not matched to a gene: 3. The CDR3 has 13 amino acids. The germline V gene has CDR1 SQVTM and CDR2 ANQGSEA. The CDR3 nucleotides are TGCAGCGTTCTCAGGGGGCCGAACACTGAAGCTTTCTTT. Translated: CSVLRGPNTEAFF.

The V gene is TRBV20-1, the J gene TRBJ1-2; D is ambiguous. The CDR3 covers 14 residues. Trimming took 0 bases from V and 6 from J, leaving 14 bases between them. Germline CDR1 and CDR2: DFQATT and SNEGSKA (reference sequence). The CDR3 nucleotides read TGCAGTGCTAGAGATTCGCGAAAGTCGGATGGCTACACCTTC. It translates to CSARDSRKSDGYTF.

This clonotype was picked up a small number of times. The chain joins TRBV6-1 to TRBJ2-6; 7 bases are a match to TRBD1. Trimming removed 6 bases from V and 2 bases from J; junction bases left unmatched: 4. Per germline, CDR1 MNHNS and CDR2 SASEGT. This CDR3 contains 15 residues. The CDR3 DNA reads TGTGCCAGCAGGGATGGGACAGCTGGGGCCAACGTCCTGACTTTC. This translates into CASRDGTAGANVLTF.

The rearrangement links TRBV3-1 to TRBJ2-4; D gene ambiguous. Deletions cut 4 bases from V and 0 bases from J, with 13 bases between. Germline lookup yields CDR1 LGHDT and CDR2 YNNKEL (reference sequence). This CDR3 region has 16 residues. The CDR3 bases are TGTGCCAGCAGCCCGCAAGTACAGCTAGCCAAAAACATTCAGTACTTC. It is translated as CASSPQVQLAKNIQYF.

The chain combines TRBV25-1 with TRBJ2-4, with 10 bases matching TRBD2. The DNA end is a closer match to TRBJ2-5, so the J assignment may be wrong. The germline CDR1 and CDR2 sequences are MGHDK and SYGVNS. The CDR3 sequence is 15 residues long. The CDR3 here is CASSGLAGEQETQYF. Written as DNA, the CDR3 is TGTGCCAGCAGTGGTCTAGCGGGGGAGCAAGAGACCCAGTACTTC.

CDR3: CASSQDSGTAYEQYF. As DNA, the CDR3 is TGCGCCAGCAGCCAAGATTCCGGGACAGCCTACGAGCAGTACTTC. The chain is built from TRBV4-3 and TRBJ2-7, with TRBD1 identical over 7 bases. CDR3 size: 15 residues. Per germline, CDR1 LGHNA and CDR2 YSLEER. The junction had 4 bases not matched to a gene; V was cut back by 0 bases and J by 2 bases.

The genes are TRBV11-1 and TRBJ2-6; 8 bases fit TRBD1. The ends lost 5 bases at V and 1 base at J; junction bases unmatched: 7. The CDR3 is 17 amino acids. The germline V gene has CDR1 SGHAT and CDR2 FQDESV (reference sequence). CDR3 coding DNA: TGTGCCAGCAGCGGAGGACAGGGAGGATCTGGGGCCAACGTCCTGACTTTC. As protein: CASSGGQGGSGANVLTF.

In this sample, this clonotype turned up a few times. The chain is built from TRBV3-1 and TRBJ2-3; D perhaps matches TRBD2 (6 bases). The V gene lost 4 bases and the J gene lost 2 bases, with 13 bases spanning the gap. The germline gives CDR1 LGHDT, CDR2 YNNKEL (reference sequence). The CDR3 spans 15 residues. The CDR3 sequence is CASSREGLITDTQYF. CDR3 DNA sequence: TGTGCCAGCAGCCGAGAAGGACTAATCACAGATACGCAGTATTTT.

A few counts support this clonotype. The chain carries TRBV20-1 and TRBJ2-7; unclear D gene. Germline V gives CDR1 DFQATT, CDR2 SNEGSKA (reference sequence). This CDR3 comprises 11 residues. Trimming took off 7 bases at V and 1 base at J, with 8 bases between the two ends. The CDR3: CSGARSYEQYF. In DNA form, the CDR3 reads TGCAGTGGTGCCAGATCCTACGAGCAGTACTTC.

In its sample, this clonotype was seen once. The rearrangement joins TRBV12-3 or TRBV12-4 to TRBJ2-3, with 7 bases aligning to TRBD2. J lost 2 bases, V lost 3 bases, and 8 bases had no gene match. The CDR3 runs to 16 residues. CDR3 nucleotide sequence: TGTGCCAGCAGTTTTTCCGACGGGAGGTCCACAGATACGCAGTATTTT. It translates to CASSFSDGRSTDTQYF.

This chain links TRBV6-5 with TRBJ2-7, with D possibly being TRBD1 (6 bases). The CDR3 covers 13 residues. Trimming removed 2 bases from V and 7 bases from J, with 12 bases in between. Germline V lookup: CDR1 MNHEY, CDR2 SVGAGI. The CDR3 sequence is CASSYNTGLEQYF. In DNA form, the CDR3 reads TGTGCCAGCAGTTACAATACAGGGTTGGAGCAGTACTTC.

The rearrangement links TRBV7-2 to TRBJ2-4; D is unclear. The CDR3 runs to 12 residues. Trimming removed 5 bases at V and 7 bases at J, with 9 bases between. Germline CDR1 reads SGHTA; CDR2 reads FQGNSA. This CDR3 reads CASSSSRNIQYF. CDR3 in DNA: TGTGCCAGCAGCAGCTCCAGGAACATTCAGTACTTC.

CDR3 sequence (DNA): TGTGCCATCTTACAGGGGGCGGGTAATGAGCAGTTCTTC. Its translation: CAILQGAGNEQFF. The V and J genes are TRBV10-3 and TRBJ2-1; 9 positions agree with TRBD1. Germline CDR1 reads ENHRY; CDR2 reads SYGVKD. V gave up 8 bases and J gave up 7 bases; unmatched junction bases: 6. The CDR3 is made up of 13 amino acids.

The rearrangement links TRBV10-3 to TRBJ2-1; the D gene is possibly TRBD1 (6 bases). Trimming stripped 10 bases from V and 13 bases from J, with 23 bases between. The CDR3 length is 13 residues. From germline, CDR1 is ENHRY and CDR2 SYGVKD. The CDR3 sequence is CATTGTDQETQFF. Written as DNA, the CDR3 is TGTGCCACCACAGGGACGGATCAAGAGACCCAGTTCTTC.

The genes are TRBV6-2 or TRBV6-3 and TRBJ2-1; 7 nucleotides line up with TRBD1. This CDR3 is 17 amino acids long. The germline gives CDR1 MNHEY, CDR2 SVGEGT. Unmatched junction bases numbered 16, after V lost 7 bases and J lost 4 bases. CDR3 protein: CASTSNPRTGRYNEQFF. The DNA of the CDR3 is TGTGCCAGCACCTCTAACCCCAGGACAGGCAGGTACAATGAGCAGTTCTTC.

V is TRBV29-1 and J is TRBJ2-7; 7 bases are shared with TRBD2. The CDR3 totals 13 residues. V gave up 2 bases and J gave up 4 bases; unmatched junction bases: 5. Germline-derived CDR1 and CDR2 are SQVTM and ANQGSEA. Written as DNA, the CDR3 is TGCAGCGTTGAAACCGGGGGGACGTACGAGCAGTACTTC. Its translation is CSVETGGTYEQYF.

The rearrangement links TRBV6-1 to TRBJ2-7; D possibly matches TRBD1 or TRBD2 (5 bases each). CDR1 is MNHNS and CDR2 is SASEGT in the germline V gene. The CDR3 totals 14 residues. Trimming removed 5 bases at V and 4 bases at J, with 15 bases between. The CDR3 loop is CASSIRDGAYEQYF. DNA for the CDR3: TGTGCCAGCAGTATACGGGACGGAGCGTACGAGCAGTACTTC.